This TCR beta chain originates from a study of cytomegalovirus exposure and HLA in healthy donors. Study-level information: Out of 300 to 500 genotyped donors, 81% belonged to the Caucasian-associated ancestry cluster.

Whole-study results and caveats: At a 0.05 false discovery rate, a later analysis found roughly 17,000 TCR beta sequences to be associated with HLA alleles. Upon later analysis, TCR association rates were observed to vary by HLA locus, being highest for DRB1 and lowest for HLA-C.

Notes on this clone: Its antigen is as yet unknown.

In germline, CDR1 is SGHRS, CDR2 YFSETQ. The CDR3 contains 19 residues. Trimming removed 1 base from V and 6 bases from J; junction bases left unmatched: 17. Each donor was healthy, and each was a bone marrow donor. Amplification used 60 Vbeta primers and 13 Jbeta primers. Some clones are missing from TCRdb's copy, which holds only in-frame ones; the method was immunoSEQ multiplex PCR. The sample's table shows tens of thousands of clones. V gene TRBV5-1 combines with J gene TRBJ2-2; 8 nucleotides agree with TRBD2. The TCR was taken from a male donor in good health and CMV-seronegative. The source material was PBMCs. The CDR3: CASSLWRGRPKVGSGELFF. CDR3 nucleotides: TGCGCCAGCAGCTTGTGGCGCGGGAGGCCGAAAGTTGGATCCGGGGAGCTGTTTTTT.